This T cell receptor beta chain was sequenced for a study of CXCR3-negative and CXCR3-positive naive CD8 T cells (dated by TCRdb to the late 2010s). In the study overall: In total, 120 million to 150 million TRB reads were obtained, corresponding to roughly 1.5 +/- 0.3 million reads per library. Diversity and physicochemical repertoire analyses covered 11 donors pooled from two independent experiments. Naive subsets from five or six donors and memory cells from 3 donors were included in the TRBV-TRBJ cluster analysis.

Study-wide findings and limitations: Both naive subsets had comparably high repertoire diversity, while memory CD8+ T cells had much lower repertoire diversity. Freshly isolated PBMCs were used for most assays because CXCR3 expression partially decreased after cryopreservation. Naive CXCR3-negative and CXCR3-positive cells from the same donor showed similar TRBV-TRBJ usage, whereas memory cells showed distinct patterns. Because surface CD5, which has been linked to self-reactivity in mice, was comparable between naive subsets, TCR interaction strength was also inferred from TRB CDR3 physicochemical properties. Compared with CXCR3-negative naive cells, CXCR3-positive naive cells had TRB CDR3s with higher hydrophobicity (lower Kidera factor 4), lower energy, and higher strength and volume indices.

For each CD8+ T cell subset, flow sorting was done in triplicate, and roughly 310,000 cells per subset went directly into RLT lysis buffer. Naive CD8+ T cells were defined stringently as CD45RO-CCR7+CD27+CD95- to exclude memory contaminants. Peripheral blood mononuclear cells were isolated from buffy coats using standard density gradient centrifugation. A FACSAria III was used to flow-sort naive CXCR3-negative and CXCR3-positive CD8+ T cells. Total RNA was extracted from sorted cells with an RNeasy Mini Kit. A remark on this clonotype: It lacks a known antigen.

Sequencing instrument: NextSeq 550. The Human TCR Profiling Kit (MiLaboratory) was used to prepare UMI-labeled 5' RACE TRB cDNA libraries. The full amount of extracted RNA was used for cDNA synthesis, and the full amount of resulting cDNA was used for PCR amplification. Libraries were prepared in parallel with an identical number of PCR cycles. The authors processed their data as follows. With a minimum of two reads required per UMI, MIGEC and MiXCR pulled out about 49,000 +/- 11,000 unique UMI-labeled TRB cDNA molecules from each library. An average of around 40,000 +/- 10,000 functional in-frame TRB CDR3 nucleotide clonotypes without stop codons was found per library. After downsampling to 5000 UMI-labeled TRB molecules per sample, diversity metrics, including normalized Shannon-Wiener and Chao1, were computed in VDJtools. Clonotype-size-weighted physicochemical properties of the central five CDR3 residues (interaction energy, strength, volume and Kidera factor 4) were computed in VDJtools. TCRdb reanalyzed the reads, keeping one entry per CDR3 protein sequence and omitting DNA. These V and J calls derive from TCRdb rather than the authors' analysis. The table kept for this sample lists about 62,000 distinct CDR3 sequences. The ten biggest clones cover about 4.6% of the sample.

The CDR3 measures 14 amino acids from cysteine to phenylalanine. This entry has no DNA. As encoded in the germline V gene, CDR1 is SGHTA while CDR2 is FQGNSA. The specimen was naive CXCR3- CD8+ T cells from blood. The cell subset or site label, as the study defines it: CD45RO-CCR7+CD27+CD95- naive CD8+ T cells lacking CXCR3 (TNR3-). This sequence uses TRBV7-2 and TRBJ2-7; TCRdb's D call of TRBD2 is untestable without DNA. The sequence was collected from a human donor in good health. Some clones in this sample may be carry-over from other donors' samples. The CDR3 region has the sequence CASSAGTFTYEQYF. With the portions outside the CDR3 filled from the reference TRBV7-2 and TRBJ2-7 genes, the complete variable region becomes GAGVSQSPSNKVTEKGKDVELRCDPISGHTALYWYRQSLGQGLEFLIYFQGNSAPDKSGLPSDRFSAERTGGSVSTLTIQRTQQEDSAVYLCASSAGTFTYEQYFGPGTRLTVT.